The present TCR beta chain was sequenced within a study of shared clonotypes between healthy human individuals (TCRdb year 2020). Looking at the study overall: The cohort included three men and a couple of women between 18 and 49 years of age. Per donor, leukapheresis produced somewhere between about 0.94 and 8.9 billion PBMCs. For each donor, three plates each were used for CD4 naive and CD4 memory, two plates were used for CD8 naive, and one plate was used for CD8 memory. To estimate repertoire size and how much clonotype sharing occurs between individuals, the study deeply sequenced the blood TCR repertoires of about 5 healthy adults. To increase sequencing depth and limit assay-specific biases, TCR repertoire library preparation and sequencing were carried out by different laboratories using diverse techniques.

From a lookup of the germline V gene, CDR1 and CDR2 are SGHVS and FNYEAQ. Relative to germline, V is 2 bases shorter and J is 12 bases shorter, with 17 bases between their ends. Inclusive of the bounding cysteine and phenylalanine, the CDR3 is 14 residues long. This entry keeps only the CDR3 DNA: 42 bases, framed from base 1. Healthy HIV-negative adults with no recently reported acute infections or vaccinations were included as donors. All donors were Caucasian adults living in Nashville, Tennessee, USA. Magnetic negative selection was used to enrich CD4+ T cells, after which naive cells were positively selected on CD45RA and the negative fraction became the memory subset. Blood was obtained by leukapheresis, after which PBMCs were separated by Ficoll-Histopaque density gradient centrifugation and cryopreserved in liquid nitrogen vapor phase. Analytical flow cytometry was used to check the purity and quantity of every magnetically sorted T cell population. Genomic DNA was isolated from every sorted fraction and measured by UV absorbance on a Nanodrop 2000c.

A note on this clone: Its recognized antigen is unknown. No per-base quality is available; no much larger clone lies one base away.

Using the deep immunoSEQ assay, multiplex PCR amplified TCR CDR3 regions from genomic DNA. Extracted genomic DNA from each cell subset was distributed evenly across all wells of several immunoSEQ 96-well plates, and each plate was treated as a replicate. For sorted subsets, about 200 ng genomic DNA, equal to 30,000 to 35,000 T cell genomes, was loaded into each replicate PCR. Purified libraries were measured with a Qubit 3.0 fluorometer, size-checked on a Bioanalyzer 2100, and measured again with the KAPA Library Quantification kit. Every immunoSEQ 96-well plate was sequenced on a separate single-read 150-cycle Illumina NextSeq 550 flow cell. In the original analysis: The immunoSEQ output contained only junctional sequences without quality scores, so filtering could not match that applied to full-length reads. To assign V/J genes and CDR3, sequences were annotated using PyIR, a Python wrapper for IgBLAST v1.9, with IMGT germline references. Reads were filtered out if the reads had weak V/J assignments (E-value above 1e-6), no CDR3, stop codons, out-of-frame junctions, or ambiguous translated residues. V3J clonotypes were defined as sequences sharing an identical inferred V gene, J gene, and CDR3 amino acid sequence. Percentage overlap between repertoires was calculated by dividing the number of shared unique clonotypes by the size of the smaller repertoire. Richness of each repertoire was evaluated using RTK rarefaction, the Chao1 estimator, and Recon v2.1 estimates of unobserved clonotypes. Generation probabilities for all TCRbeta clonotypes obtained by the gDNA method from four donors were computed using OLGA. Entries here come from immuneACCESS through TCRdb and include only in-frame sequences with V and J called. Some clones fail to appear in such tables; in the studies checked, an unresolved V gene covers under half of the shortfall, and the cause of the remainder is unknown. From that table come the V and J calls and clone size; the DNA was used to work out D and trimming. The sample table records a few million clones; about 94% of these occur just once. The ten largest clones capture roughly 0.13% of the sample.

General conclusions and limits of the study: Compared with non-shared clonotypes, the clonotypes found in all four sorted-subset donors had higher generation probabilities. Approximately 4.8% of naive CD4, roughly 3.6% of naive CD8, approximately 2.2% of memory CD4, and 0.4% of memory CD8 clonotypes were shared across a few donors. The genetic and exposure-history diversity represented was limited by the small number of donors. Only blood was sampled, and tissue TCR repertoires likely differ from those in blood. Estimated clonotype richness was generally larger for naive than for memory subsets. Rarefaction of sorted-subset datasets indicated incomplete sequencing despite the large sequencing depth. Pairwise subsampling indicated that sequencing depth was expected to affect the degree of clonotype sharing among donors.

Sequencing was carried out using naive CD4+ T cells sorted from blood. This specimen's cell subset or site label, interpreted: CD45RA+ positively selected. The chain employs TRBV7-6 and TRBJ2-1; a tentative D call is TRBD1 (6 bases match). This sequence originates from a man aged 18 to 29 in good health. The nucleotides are TGTGCCAGCAGCTTATCAACTACAGGGCTCGGGCAGTTCTTC. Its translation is CASSLSTTGLGQFF. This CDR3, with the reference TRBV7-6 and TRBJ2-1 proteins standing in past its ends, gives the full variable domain GAGVSQSPRYKVTKRGQDVALRCDPISGHVSLYWYRQALGQGPEFLTYFNYEAQQDKSGLPNDRFSAERPEGSISTLTIQRTEQRDSAMYRCASSLSTTGLGQFFGPGTRLTVL.